A single sample is the source of the 21 T cell receptor beta chains below, sequenced in a study of shared clonotypes between healthy human individuals. Repertoires were generated with immunoSEQ multiplex PCR, while TCRdb's copy carries only in-frame clones and drops some. The sample carries 2 million to 2.5 million clones, approximately 94% recorded once. The specimen sequenced was naive CD4+ T cells sorted from blood. Subset in this sample: CD45RA+ positively selected. Receptor source: a man between 18 and 29 years old in good health.

The V call is TRBV5-1, the J call TRBJ2-7, with 7 bases fitting TRBD1. This CDR3 spans 13 amino acids. The J segment lost 2 bases and the V segment lost 5 bases, leaving 4 bases of the junction unmatched. CDR1 and CDR2 (germline): SGHRS, YFSETQ. The CDR3 DNA follows: TGCGCCAGCAGACAGGGGTCCGCCTACGAGCAGTACTTC. Encoded protein: CASRQGSAYEQYF.

This clone appeared a single time. The CDR3 DNA reads TGTGCCAGCAGTAGTCGGGGGACAGGGATCGTACACGAGCAGTACTTC. Translation gives CASSSRGTGIVHEQYF. The chain carries TRBV27 and TRBJ2-7, with 9 bases lining up with TRBD1. Germline lookup yields CDR1 MNHEY and CDR2 SMNVEV (reference sequence). V was pared by 5 bases and J by 5 bases, with 13 bases of the junction left unmatched. The CDR3 runs 16 residues.

V is TRBV11-2 and J is TRBJ2-2, with no clear D. With 4 bases removed from V and 3 bases from J, the gap between germline ends came to 9 bases. The V gene's germline CDR1 is SGHAT and CDR2 FQNNGV. This CDR3 has 14 amino acids. The CDR3 here is CASSSVGYTGELFF. Here the CDR3 DNA reads TGTGCCAGCAGCTCAGTCGGGTACACCGGGGAGCTGTTTTTT.

A remark on this clone: Other DNA variants within this sample encode the same CDR3. The chain is built from TRBV5-1 and TRBJ2-1, with D perhaps being TRBD1 or TRBD2 (5 bases each). The V end lost 0 bases, the J end lost 3 bases, and 10 bases lay between the germline ends. The CDR3 is 15 residues long. Germline CDR1 and CDR2: SGHRS and YFSETQ. In DNA form, the CDR3 reads TGCGCCAGCAGCTTGGTAGGGGACCTCTACAATGAGCAGTTCTTC. Amino acid sequence: CASSLVGDLYNEQFF.

The chain couples TRBV5-1 to TRBJ1-3, with TRBD1 matching over 7 bases. The CDR3 extends over 16 amino acids. The junction had 8 bases not matched to a gene; V was cut back by 4 bases and J by 1 base. Germline CDR1 is SGHRS and CDR2 is YFSETQ. The CDR3 region has the DNA TGCGCCAGCAGCCCGGGACAGCCAAGGTCTGGAAACACCATATATTTT. This gives the protein CASSPGQPRSGNTIYF.

The rearrangement links TRBV10-3 to TRBJ1-5; 7 bases are a match to TRBD1. V gave up 3 bases and J gave up 2 bases; unmatched junction bases: 4. Germline V lookup: CDR1 ENHRY, CDR2 SYGVKD. This CDR3 region has 15 residues. DNA for the CDR3: TGTGCCATCAGTGATGCAGGGGGTGGCAATCAGCCCCAGCATTTT. Translated: CAISDAGGGNQPQHF.

V usage is TRBV10-2 and J usage is TRBJ2-5; D possibly uses TRBD1 or TRBD2 (5 bases each). The length of the CDR3 is 16 residues. Per germline, CDR1 WSHSY and CDR2 SAAADI. V lost 3 bases and J lost 5, with 19 bases in between. The CDR3 sequence: CASSDTASGRWETQYF. CDR3 nucleotides: TGCGCCAGCAGTGACACCGCGTCGGGACGGTGGGAGACCCAGTACTTC.

The chain uses TRBV13 and TRBJ2-5, with D perhaps assigned TRBD1 or TRBD2 (5 bases each). Germline-derived CDR1 and CDR2 are PRHDT and FYEKMQ (reference sequence). The CDR3 extends over 13 amino acids. With 5 bases removed from V and 9 bases from J, the gap between germline ends came to 16 bases. This CDR3 is CASSPRDAGAQYF. DNA of the CDR3: TGTGCCAGCAGCCCCCGGGACGCTGGCGCCCAGTACTTC. The whole variable domain, filled in from reference TRBV13 and TRBJ2-5, reads AAGVIQSPRHLIKEKRETATLKCYPIPRHDTVYWYQQGPGQDPQFLISFYEKMQSDKGSIPDRFSAQQFSDYHSELNMSSLELGDSALYFCASSPRDAGAQYFGPGTRLLVL.

The rearrangement joins TRBV29-1 to TRBJ1-1, with a tentative D call TRBD1 (5 bases). This CDR3 contains 14 residues. The ends were cut back, 4 bases at V and 0 bases at J, with 12 bases in the middle. Per the germline V gene, CDR1 is SQVTM and CDR2 is ANQGSEA. This chain's CDR3 is CSVVGTSMNTEAFF. The CDR3 DNA follows: TGCAGCGTTGTGGGGACGTCTATGAACACTGAAGCTTTCTTT.

V gene TRBV5-6 combines with J gene TRBJ1-2, with D possibly matching TRBD1 (6 bases). V lost 4 bases, J lost 8 bases, and 15 bases lay in between. The CDR3 has 13 residues. Germline assignment: CDR1 SGHDT and CDR2 YYEEEE. CDR3 amino acids: CASSQTKGDGYTF. CDR3 nucleotides: TGTGCCAGCAGCCAAACCAAGGGGGACGGCTACACCTTC. The variable domain in full, with the rest retrieved from reference TRBV5-6 and TRBJ1-2, is DAGVTQSPTHLIKTRGQQVTLRCSPKSGHDTVSWYQQALGQGPQFIFQYYEEEERQRGNFPDRFSGHQFPNYSSELNVNALLLGDSALYLCASSQTKGDGYTFGSGTRLTVV.

V gene TRBV11-2 combines with J gene TRBJ2-3; TRBD2 aligns across 10 bases. The J segment lost 6 bases and the V segment lost 3 bases, leaving 9 bases of the junction unmatched. Germline V gene sequence: CDR1 SGHAT, CDR2 FQNNGV. CDR3 size: 16 residues. The DNA for the CDR3 is TGTGCCAGCAGCTTCTCGAATAGCGGGAGGTGGGATACGCAGTATTTT. Protein sequence: CASSFSNSGRWDTQYF.

This clone has just one count. The chain joins TRBV15 to TRBJ1-3; D is undetermined. Germline V CDR1 and CDR2: LNHNV, YYDKDF (reference sequence). The CDR3 has 14 amino acids. Trimming pared 0 bases from V and 2 bases from J, leaving 5 bases between. CDR3 in DNA: TGTGCCACCAGCAGAGATATCGCTGGAAACACCATATATTTT. This codes for CATSRDIAGNTIYF.

The rearrangement uses TRBV2 and TRBJ1-2, with a possible D match to TRBD1 (6 bases). CDR1 SNHLY and CDR2 FYNNEI come from the germline V gene. V was trimmed by 6 bases and J by 5 bases, leaving 13 bases between them. The CDR3 runs 13 residues. The CDR3 loop reads CASRANQGYGYTF. The CDR3, as DNA: TGTGCCAGCAGGGCTAACCAGGGGTATGGCTACACCTTC.

The V call is TRBV27, the J call TRBJ2-5, with a tentative D call TRBD2 (6 bases). Trimming stripped 5 bases from V and 5 bases from J, with 15 bases between. The CDR3 consists of 14 residues. Looked up from germline, CDR1 is MNHEY and CDR2 is SMNVEV (reference sequence). The CDR3 coding sequence is TGTGCCAGCAGTCCCCGGGACTTTCGGGAGACCCAGTACTTC. Translated, it gives CASSPRDFRETQYF.

This chain links TRBV6-5 with TRBJ1-4; 8 bases fit TRBD1. CDR1 MNHEY and CDR2 SVGAGI come from the germline V gene. The junction had 11 bases not matched to a gene; V was cut back by 6 bases and J by 8 bases. The CDR3 is made up of 15 amino acids. The CDR3 DNA reads TGTGCCAGCAGCCAAGCAGGGGGCCCTTGGGAAAAACTGTTTTTT. Residues: CASSQAGGPWEKLFF.

This chain connects TRBV7-2 to TRBJ1-1; no reliable D call. This CDR3 region has 15 residues. The germline V and J ends were trimmed by 2 bases and 0 bases, with 10 bases remaining between them. CDR1 SGHTA and CDR2 FQGNSA come from the germline V gene. CDR3 in amino acids: CASSLYTTMNTEAFF. The CDR3 DNA reads TGTGCCAGCAGCTTATACACCACGATGAACACTGAAGCTTTCTTT. Filled out from reference TRBV7-2 and TRBJ1-1, the complete variable domain reads GAGVSQSPSNKVTEKGKDVELRCDPISGHTALYWYRQSLGQGLEFLIYFQGNSAPDKSGLPSDRFSAERTGGSVSTLTIQRTQQEDSAVYLCASSLYTTMNTEAFFGQGTRLTVV.

The CDR3 sequence is CASSSIAGMNTGELFF. The CDR3 nucleotides read TGTGCCAGCAGCTCGATAGCGGGAATGAACACCGGGGAGCTGTTTTTT. The chain uses TRBV11-2 and TRBJ2-2; 8 nucleotides align to TRBD2. Losses at the gene ends were 4 bases for V and 1 base for J; bases not matched to a gene: 5. This CDR3 is 16 amino acids long. The germline V gene has CDR1 SGHAT and CDR2 FQNNGV.

This chain uses TRBV9 with TRBJ2-2, with a weak D call TRBD2 (5 bases). V was clipped by 3 bases and J by 0 bases, with 15 bases between them. This CDR3 has 17 amino acids. CDR1 and CDR2 (germline): SGDLS, YYNGEE. CDR3 coding DNA: TGTGCCAGCAGCGGGCCTGGAGGCAGACCGAACACCGGGGAGCTGTTTTTT. Its protein is CASSGPGGRPNTGELFF. Based on the CDR3 plus reference TRBV9 and TRBJ2-2, the full variable domain is DSGVTQTPKHLITATGQRVTLRCSPRSGDLSVYWYQQSLDQGLQFLIQYYNGEERAKGNILERFSAQQFPDLHSELNLSSLELGDSALYFCASSGPGGRPNTGELFFGEGSRLTVL.

The rearrangement joins TRBV27 to TRBJ1-4, with 7 nucleotides matching TRBD1. Unmatched junction bases numbered 10, after V lost 5 bases and J lost 7 bases. The V gene's germline CDR1 is MNHEY and CDR2 SMNVEV (reference sequence). The CDR3 is 15 residues long. For the CDR3, the DNA is TGTGCCAGCAGTGCAGGGACAGACAGAGGTGAAAAACTGTTTTTT. Its translation: CASSAGTDRGEKLFF. Using reference TRBV27 and TRBJ1-4 for the parts outside the CDR3, the full variable domain is EAQVTQNPRYLITVTGKKLTVTCSQNMNHEYMSWYRQDPGLGLRQIYYSMNVEVTDKGDVPEGYKVSRKEKRNFPLILESPSPNQTSLYFCASSAGTDRGEKLFFGSGTQLSVL.

In its sample, this clone was seen once. This chain uses TRBV6-6 with TRBJ2-7; 9 positions agree with TRBD1. The V segment lost 8 bases and the J segment 3 bases; nucleotides outside the gene matches: 5. The CDR3 covers 13 residues. Germline loops: CDR1 MNHNY, CDR2 SVGAGI (reference sequence). CDR3 sequence: CASGGDRVYEQYF. CDR3 DNA sequence: TGTGCCAGCGGAGGGGACAGGGTCTACGAGCAGTACTTC.

This chain joins TRBV5-6 and TRBJ1-1; tentatively, D is TRBD1 (5 bases). There are 16 residues in the CDR3. Germline-derived CDR1 and CDR2 are SGHDT and YYEEEE. V lost 0 bases to trimming and J lost 4 bases, with 16 bases between them. As DNA, the CDR3 is TGTGCCAGCAGCTTGGAAGGGCGGCAGGGAGGCACTGAAGCTTTCTTT. It encodes CASSLEGRQGGTEAFF.